The rows below give T cell receptor beta chains drawn from one sample of a study of blood T cell repertoires in COVID-19. Data came from immunoSEQ multiplex PCR; TCRdb stores just in-frame clones and leaves some out. Of about 260,000 clones in the sample, roughly 88% were seen once. Sequences were obtained from peripheral blood. These receptors all come from a human donor in a cohort sampled during active COVID-19. Each CDR3 is given with its conserved first and last residue. The D gene is left open where the match is weak. Clone size is given for some rows only: seen once, a few or many times, or a class if the clone is expanded.

clone_size,d_call,j_call,v_call,cdr3_aa,cdr3_nt
-,-,TRBJ1-5,TRBV4-3,CASSPQGQAGRQPQHF,TGCGCCAGCAGCCCACAAGGTCAGGCAGGGAGGCAGCCCCAGCATTTT
-,TRBD2,TRBJ2-7,TRBV4-3,CASSQYRVAGALYEQYF,TGCGCCAGCAGCCAATACCGAGTAGCGGGAGCACTCTACGAGCAGTACTTC
-,-,TRBJ1-5,TRBV23-1,CASRDQRRSPAGCQPQHF,TGCGCCAGCAGGGATCAGCGGAGGAGCCCCGCCGGTTGTCAGCCCCAGCATTTT
-,TRBD1,TRBJ2-7,TRBV30,CAWSVGVHRGVLYEQYF,TGTGCCTGGAGTGTAGGGGTTCACAGGGGTGTCCTTTACGAGCAGTACTTC
few,TRBD1,TRBJ1-1,TRBV7-9,CASSPGDRESTEAFF,TGTGCCAGCAGCCCCGGCGACAGGGAATCTACTGAAGCTTTCTTT
-,-,TRBJ2-7,TRBV12-3/TRBV12-4,CASSRVYEQYF,TGTGCCAGCAGCCGGGTATACGAGCAGTACTTC
-,TRBD1,TRBJ2-3,TRBV18,CASSPLQGGTDTQYF,TGTGCCAGCTCACCCCTTCAGGGGGGCACAGATACGCAGTATTTT
-,TRBD1,TRBJ2-7,TRBV6-6,CASRRGSGQGAGEQYF,TGTGCCAGCAGGCGCGGGTCGGGGCAGGGGGCCGGCGAGCAGTACTTC
-,TRBD1,TRBJ2-7,TRBV2,CASSIPGQGTEEYF,TGTGCCAGCAGCATCCCGGGACAGGGGACGGAGGAGTACTTC
-,-,TRBJ2-5,TRBV7-3,CASSEGLTGYGETQYF,TGTGCCAGCAGCGAGGGGTTGACAGGCTACGGGGAGACCCAGTACTTC
-,TRBD2,TRBJ2-1,TRBV28,CASRGTTHNEQFF,TGTGCCAGCAGAGGGACTACTCACAATGAGCAGTTCTTC
-,TRBD2,TRBJ2-7,TRBV4-3,CASSHGTSDSSYEQYF,TGCGCCAGCAGCCATGGGACTAGCGATAGCTCCTACGAGCAGTACTTC
-,-,TRBJ1-4,TRBV28,CASAGGLSEKLFF,TGTGCCAGCGCTGGGGGGTTGAGTGAAAAACTGTTTTTT
-,TRBD1,TRBJ1-1,TRBV4-3,CASSQEVAQGAFTEAFF,TGCGCCAGCAGCCAAGAGGTCGCTCAGGGGGCTTTCACTGAAGCTTTCTTT
-,-,TRBJ1-2,TRBV4-1,CASSQVMRGGFGYTF,TGCGCCAGCAGCCAAGTCATGCGGGGGGGCTTTGGCTACACCTTC
-,-,TRBJ1-2,TRBV6-6,CASSYYGSFYGYTF,TGTGCCAGCAGTTACTACGGGTCCTTCTATGGCTACACCTTC
-,-,TRBJ2-7,TRBV9,CASSATGGAYEQYF,TGTGCCAGCAGCGCCACCGGGGGAGCCTACGAGCAGTACTTC
-,TRBD1,TRBJ1-2,TRBV27,CASSLSPGGRGYTF,TGTGCCAGCAGTTTATCTCCAGGGGGAAGAGGCTACACCTTC
-,-,TRBJ2-3,TRBV24-1,CATSDLLRTDTQYF,TGTGCCACCAGTGACCTTCTACGCACAGATACGCAGTATTTT
-,-,TRBJ2-1,TRBV29-1,CSVTSPSYNEQFF,TGCAGCGTAACTAGCCCCTCCTACAATGAGCAGTTCTTC
once,-,TRBJ1-5,TRBV7-2,CASSLAGRSNQPQHF,TGTGCCAGCAGCTTAGCAGGGAGGAGCAATCAGCCCCAGCATTTT
-,TRBD2,TRBJ2-1,TRBV27,CASSQNSGLRSNEQFF,TGTGCCAGCAGTCAAAACTCGGGACTAAGGAGCAATGAGCAGTTCTTC